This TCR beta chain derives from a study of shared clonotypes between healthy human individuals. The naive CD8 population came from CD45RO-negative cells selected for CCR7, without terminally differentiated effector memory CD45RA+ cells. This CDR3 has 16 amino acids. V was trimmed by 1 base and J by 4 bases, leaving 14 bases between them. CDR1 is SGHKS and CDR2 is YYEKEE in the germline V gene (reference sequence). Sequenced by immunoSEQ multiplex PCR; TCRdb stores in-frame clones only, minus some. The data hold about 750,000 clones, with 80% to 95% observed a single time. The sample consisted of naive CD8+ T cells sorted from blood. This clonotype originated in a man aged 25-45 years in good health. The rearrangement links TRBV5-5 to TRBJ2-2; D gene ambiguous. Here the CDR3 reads CASSLSIPPGTGELFF. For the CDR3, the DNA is TGTGCCAGCAGCTTGAGTATCCCCCCCGGCACCGGGGAGCTGTTTTTT.